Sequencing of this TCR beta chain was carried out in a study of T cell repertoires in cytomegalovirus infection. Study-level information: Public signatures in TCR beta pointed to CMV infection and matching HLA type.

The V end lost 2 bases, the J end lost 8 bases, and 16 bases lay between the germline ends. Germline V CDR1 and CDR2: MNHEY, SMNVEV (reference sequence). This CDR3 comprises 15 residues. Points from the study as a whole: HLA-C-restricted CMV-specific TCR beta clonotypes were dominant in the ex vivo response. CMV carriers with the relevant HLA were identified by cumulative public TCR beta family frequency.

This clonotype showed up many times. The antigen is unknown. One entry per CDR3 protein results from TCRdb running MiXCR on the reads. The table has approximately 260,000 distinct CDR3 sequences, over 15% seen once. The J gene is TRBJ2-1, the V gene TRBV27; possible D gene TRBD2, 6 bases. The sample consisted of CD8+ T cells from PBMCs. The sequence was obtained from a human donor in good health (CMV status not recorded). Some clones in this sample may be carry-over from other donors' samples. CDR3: CASSLGGTPLDEQFF. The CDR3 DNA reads TGTGCCAGCAGTTTAGGCGGGACGCCTTTGGATGAGCAGTTCTTC.